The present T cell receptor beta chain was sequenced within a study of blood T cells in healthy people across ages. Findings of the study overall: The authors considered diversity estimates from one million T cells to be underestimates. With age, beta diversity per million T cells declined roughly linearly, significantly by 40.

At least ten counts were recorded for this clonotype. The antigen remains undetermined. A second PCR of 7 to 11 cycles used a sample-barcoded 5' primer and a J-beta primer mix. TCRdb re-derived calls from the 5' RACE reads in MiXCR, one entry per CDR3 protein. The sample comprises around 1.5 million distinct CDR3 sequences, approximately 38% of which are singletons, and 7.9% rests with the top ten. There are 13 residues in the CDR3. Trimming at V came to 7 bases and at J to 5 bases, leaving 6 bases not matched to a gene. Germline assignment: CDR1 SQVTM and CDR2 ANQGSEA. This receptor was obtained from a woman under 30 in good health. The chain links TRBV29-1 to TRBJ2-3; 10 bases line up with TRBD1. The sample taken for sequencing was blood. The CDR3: CSAGGQGIDTQYF. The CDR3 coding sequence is TGCAGCGCTGGGGGACAGGGGATAGATACGCAGTATTTT.